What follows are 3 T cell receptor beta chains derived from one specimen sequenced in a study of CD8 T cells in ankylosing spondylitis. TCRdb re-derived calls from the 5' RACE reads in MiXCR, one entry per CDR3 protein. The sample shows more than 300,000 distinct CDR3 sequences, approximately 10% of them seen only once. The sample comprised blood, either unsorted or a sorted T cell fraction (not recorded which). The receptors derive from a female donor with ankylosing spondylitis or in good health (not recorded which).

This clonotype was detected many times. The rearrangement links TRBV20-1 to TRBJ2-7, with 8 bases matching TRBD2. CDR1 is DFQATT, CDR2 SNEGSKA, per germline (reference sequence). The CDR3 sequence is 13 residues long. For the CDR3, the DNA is TGCACTTGCGCCGGGGGGGACTACTACGAGCAGTACTTC. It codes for CTCAGGDYYEQYF.

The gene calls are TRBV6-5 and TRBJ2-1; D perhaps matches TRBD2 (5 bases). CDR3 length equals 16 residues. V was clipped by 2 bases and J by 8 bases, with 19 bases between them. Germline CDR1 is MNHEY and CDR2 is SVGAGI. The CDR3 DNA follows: TGTGCCAGCAGTTACCATAGAGGAGCCGGAGGTTATGAGCAGTTCTTC. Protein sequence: CASSYHRGAGGYEQFF.

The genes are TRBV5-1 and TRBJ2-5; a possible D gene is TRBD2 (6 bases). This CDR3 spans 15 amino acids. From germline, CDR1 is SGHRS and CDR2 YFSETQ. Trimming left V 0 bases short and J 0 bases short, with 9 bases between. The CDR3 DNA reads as TGCGCCAGCAGCTTGGAACGGGGGAACCAAGAGACCCAGTACTTC. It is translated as CASSLERGNQETQYF.